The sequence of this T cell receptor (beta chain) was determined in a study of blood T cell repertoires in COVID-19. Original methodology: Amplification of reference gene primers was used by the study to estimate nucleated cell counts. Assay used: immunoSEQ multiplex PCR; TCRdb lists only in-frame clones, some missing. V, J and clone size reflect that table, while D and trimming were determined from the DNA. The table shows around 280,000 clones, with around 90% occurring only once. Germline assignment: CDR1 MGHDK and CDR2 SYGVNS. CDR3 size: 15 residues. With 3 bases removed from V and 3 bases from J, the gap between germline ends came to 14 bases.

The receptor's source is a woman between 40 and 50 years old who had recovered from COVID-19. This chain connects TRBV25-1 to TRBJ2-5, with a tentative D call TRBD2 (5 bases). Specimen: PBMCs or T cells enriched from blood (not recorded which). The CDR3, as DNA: TGTGCCAGCAGTGACCCAGAAGGACTGAAAGAGACCCAGTACTTC. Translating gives CASSDPEGLKETQYF.